The 2 T cell receptor beta chains below were found in one sample sequenced in a study of read filtering for tumor transcriptome and immune sequencing. The library was built from about 400 ng RNA with molecular barcoded adaptors for alpha/delta and beta/gamma chains. TCRdb fed the reads into MiXCR, producing one record per CDR3 protein. The sample carries some 130,000 distinct CDR3 sequences, 10% to 15% recorded once. The source material was a population of CD138-negative cells sorted from bone marrow. All receptors come from a donor aged 40 or over with multiple myeloma.

This clonotype was counted at least ten times. V gene TRBV3-1 combines with J gene TRBJ2-3; D gene uncertain. Trimming removed 0 bases from V and 5 bases from J, with 3 bases in between. CDR1 and CDR2 from the germline V gene are LGHDT and YNNKEL (reference sequence). This CDR3 comprises 12 residues. In DNA, the CDR3 is TGTGCCAGCAGCCAAGACCGAGATACGCAGTATTTT. It codes for CASSQDRDTQYF.

A remark on this clonotype: A single base separates this from a much larger clone, so it may be a read error. The CDR3 end shows no conserved phenylalanine or tryptophan, and so a read error is likely. The chain links TRBV18 to TRBJ1-1, with TRBD1 as a possible D gene (5 bases). The CDR3 has 14 residues. V was clipped by 3 bases and J by 1 base, with 9 bases between them. The germline CDR1 and CDR2 sequences are KGHSH and LQKENI. The CDR3 DNA reads TGTGCCAGCTCACCGTTCGGGGCGAACACTGAAGCTTTCTTG. Amino acids: CASSPFGANTEAFL.